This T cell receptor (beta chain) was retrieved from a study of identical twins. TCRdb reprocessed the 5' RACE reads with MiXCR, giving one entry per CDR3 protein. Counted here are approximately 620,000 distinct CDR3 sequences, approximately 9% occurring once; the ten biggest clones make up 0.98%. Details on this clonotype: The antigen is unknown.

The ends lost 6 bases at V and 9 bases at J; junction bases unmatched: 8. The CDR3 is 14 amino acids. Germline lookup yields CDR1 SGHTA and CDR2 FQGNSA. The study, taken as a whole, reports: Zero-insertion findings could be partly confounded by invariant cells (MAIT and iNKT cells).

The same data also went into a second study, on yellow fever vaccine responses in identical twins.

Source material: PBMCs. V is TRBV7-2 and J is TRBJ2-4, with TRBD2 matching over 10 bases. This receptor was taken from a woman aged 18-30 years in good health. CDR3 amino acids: CASSLRAGGPIQYF. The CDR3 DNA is TGTGCCAGCAGTTTAAGAGCGGGAGGGCCCATTCAGTACTTC.